The 5 T cell receptor beta chains below all came from one sample that was sequenced in a study of cytomegalovirus exposure and HLA in healthy donors. 13 Jbeta primers and 60 Vbeta primers were used for the PCR. Sequencing was performed with immunoSEQ multiplex PCR; in TCRdb, only in-frame clones are kept and a portion is missing. The sample has under 85,000 clones, 60% to 85% seen once. Sequenced material: PBMCs. These receptors all come from a young man in good health and CMV-seronegative.

The J gene is TRBJ2-1, the V gene TRBV27; TRBD2 agrees at 15 bases. From germline, CDR1 is MNHEY and CDR2 SMNVEV (reference sequence). This CDR3 spans 19 amino acids. V lost 3 bases, J lost 0 bases, and 6 bases stayed unmatched. This CDR3 reads CASSLGLAGGLFSYNEQFF. The CDR3 region has the DNA TGTGCCAGCAGTTTGGGACTAGCGGGGGGCCTATTCTCCTACAATGAGCAGTTCTTC.

This clone showed up just once. The chain uses TRBV29-1 and TRBJ2-5; tentatively, D is TRBD2 (6 bases). The CDR3 loop spans 15 amino acids. The V end was cut by 6 bases, the J end by 7 bases, with 24 bases between. CDR1 and CDR2 (germline): SQVTM, ANQGSEA. The CDR3 is CSVTPDYDGGGTQYF. CDR3 in DNA: TGCAGCGTCACTCCGGACTACGACGGTGGGGGGACCCAGTACTTC.

This rearrangement joins TRBV7-9 to TRBJ2-2; 9 nucleotides line up with TRBD1. V was clipped by 2 bases and J by 0 bases; unmatched bases: 4. Germline V gene sequence: CDR1 SEHNR, CDR2 FQNEAQ (reference sequence). The CDR3 is 17 residues long. The DNA of the CDR3 is TGTGCCAGCAGCTTACTGTGGACAGGGGCGAACACCGGGGAGCTGTTTTTT. It translates to CASSLLWTGANTGELFF.

This chain connects TRBV28 to TRBJ2-5, with TRBD1 matching 7 bases. The length of the CDR3 is 14 residues. After removal of 5 bases from V and 5 bases from J, the junction contained 8 bases not matched to a gene. Germline V gene sequence: CDR1 MDHEN, CDR2 SYDVKM. The CDR3 nucleotides are TGTGCCAGCAGTGGGAACAGGGGAACGGAGACCCAGTACTTC. Its protein is CASSGNRGTETQYF. Drawing the rest from reference TRBV28 and TRBJ2-5, the complete variable domain is DVKVTQSSRYLVKRTGEKVFLECVQDMDHENMFWYRQDPGLGLRLIYFSYDVKMKEKGDIPEGYSVSREKKERFSLILESASTNQTSMYLCASSGNRGTETQYFGPGTRLLVL.

This clone was seen once. V and J are TRBV20-1 and TRBJ1-4; D not certain. V shed 6 bases and J shed 8 bases, with 10 bases lying between them. The CDR3 has 11 residues. CDR1 and CDR2 (germline): DFQATT, SNEGSKA (reference sequence). The CDR3 region is CSARAGEKLFF. CDR3 nucleotides: TGCAGTGCCCGGGCGGGGGAAAAACTGTTTTTT.